The TCR beta chain described here comes from a study of OX40 agonist ivuxolimab in advanced cancers. The wider study: Subjects had a mean age of roughly 60 years, with a range of 23 to 79; around 84% were male. Study-wide results and limits: Among patients with partial responses at 0.1-3.0 mg/kg, clonal expansion was among the lowest.

This clone has a single count. The target antigen is unknown. Patients were excluded for autoimmune disease history or systemic immunosuppression. Assay used: immunoSEQ multiplex PCR; TCRdb lists only in-frame clones, some missing. The table lists tens of thousands of clones, about 80% of them singletons. The V gene's germline CDR1 is SEHNR and CDR2 FQNEAQ (reference sequence). The CDR3 spans 11 residues. The ends were cut back, 6 bases at V and 2 bases at J, with 4 bases in the middle. This TCR came from an adult with an advanced solid tumor such as melanoma, head and neck, liver or kidney cancer. The V and J genes are TRBV7-9 and TRBJ2-5; D is unresolved. Material: CD4+ or CD8+ T cells sorted from blood, obtained in a trial of the OX40 agonist ivuxolimab. CDR3 residues: CASRPQETQYF. The CDR3 region has the DNA TGTGCCAGCAGACCTCAAGAGACCCAGTACTTC. The full variable domain, completed using reference TRBV7-9 and TRBJ2-5, is DTGVSQNPRHKITKRGQNVTFRCDPISEHNRLYWYRQTLGQGPEFLTYFQNEAQLEKSRLLSDRFSAERPKGSFSTLEIQRTEQGDSAMYLCASRPQETQYFGPGTRLLVL.